Listed below are T cell receptor beta chains from one sample, sequenced in a study of cytomegalovirus exposure and HLA in healthy donors. Here immunoSEQ multiplex PCR was the method, and the copy in TCRdb shows in-frame clones only, minus some. The table shows about 150,000 clones, with 80% occurring only once. The sample consisted of PBMCs. The receptors come from a young man in good health and CMV-seropositive. Each CDR3 is given with its conserved first and last residue. The D gene is left open where the match is weak. Expanded clones are given a class, and other clones once, few, many or no size at all.

d_call	v_call	clone_size	j_call	cdr3_nt	cdr3_aa
-	TRBV19	-	TRBJ2-3	TGTGCCAGTAGCGCCGGGATAGGGGGAGATACGCAGTATTTT	CASSAGIGGDTQYF
TRBD1	TRBV11-2	-	TRBJ2-1	TGTGCCAGCAGCTTTGAAGGGGGCTGGTTCTTC	CASSFEGGWFF
-	TRBV6-6	-	TRBJ2-7	TGTGCCAGCAGTTACCTCGGGGACTTAGCCTACGAGCAGTACTTC	CASSYLGDLAYEQYF
TRBD1	TRBV7-8	once	TRBJ1-1	TGTGCCAGCAGGTATTTCCGGGACAGCCGAAGAGGAGAATTGGACACTGAAGCTTTCTTT	CASRYFRDSRRGELDTEAFF
-	TRBV10-2	-	TRBJ2-7	TGCGCCAGCAGTCCCGGGACTCAATACGAGCAGTACTTC	CASSPGTQYEQYF
-	TRBV15	-	TRBJ2-7	TGTGCCACCAGCAGAGAAAGGCGGTTGGGGGGCGAGCAGTACTTC	CATSRERRLGGEQYF
TRBD1	TRBV15	-	TRBJ2-2	TGTGCCACCAGCAAACAGGGGGCATTGACCGGGGAGCTGTTTTTT	CATSKQGALTGELFF
-	TRBV10-1	few	TRBJ1-1	TGCGCCAGCAGCCCACGAGGGAACACTGAAGCTTTCTTT	CASSPRGNTEAFF
TRBD2	TRBV27	-	TRBJ2-7	TGTGCCAGCAGTGCTAGCGGGAGGTCCTACGAGCAGTACTTC	CASSASGRSYEQYF
TRBD1	TRBV5-1	once	TRBJ1-6	TGCGCCAGCAGCTTGCTCCCCACAGGGGTGGCTAATTCACCCCTCCACTTT	CASSLLPTGVANSPLHF
-	TRBV6-8	few	TRBJ1-2	TGTGCCCCAGTGAGGGAGTTCGGCTACACCTTC	CAPVREFGYTF